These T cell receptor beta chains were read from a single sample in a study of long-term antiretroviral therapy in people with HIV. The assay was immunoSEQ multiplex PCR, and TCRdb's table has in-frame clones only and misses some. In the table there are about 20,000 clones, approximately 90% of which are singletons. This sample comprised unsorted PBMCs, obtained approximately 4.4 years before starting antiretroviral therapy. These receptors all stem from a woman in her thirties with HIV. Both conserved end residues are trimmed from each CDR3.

CDR3 protein: ATKEPLPPATDTQY; J gene: TRBJ2-3; V gene: TRBV10-1
CDR3 protein: ASRWVVGGEQY; J gene: TRBJ2-7; V gene: TRBV6-1
CDR3 protein: ASSLTPNTEAF; J gene: TRBJ1-1; V gene: TRBV5-5
CDR3 protein: ASSKRPDGTGELF; J gene: TRBJ2-2; V gene: TRBV2
CDR3 protein: AWSVPGGSTDTQY; J gene: TRBJ2-3; V gene: TRBV30
CDR3 protein: AWSSGTFQETQY; J gene: TRBJ2-5; V gene: TRBV30
CDR3 protein: ASSFSGSPNGGDNEKLF; J gene: TRBJ1-4; V gene: TRBV5-1
CDR3 protein: ASRKQGAGNQPQH; J gene: TRBJ1-5; V gene: TRBV6-5
CDR3 protein: ASSLDRFSGNTIY; J gene: TRBJ1-3; V gene: TRBV7-2
CDR3 protein: ASSLGGGGTARGTGELF; J gene: TRBJ2-2; V gene: TRBV7-8
CDR3 protein: AIGTDLNEKLF; J gene: TRBJ1-4; V gene: TRBV10-3
CDR3 protein: ASGLGRAWDEQY; J gene: TRBJ2-7; V gene: TRBV12-5
CDR3 protein: ASSQDYRGTNEKLF; J gene: TRBJ1-4; V gene: TRBV4-1
CDR3 protein: ASSYSATNYGYT; J gene: TRBJ1-2; V gene: TRBV6-5
CDR3 protein: ASSALAGGSQQY; J gene: TRBJ2-7; V gene: TRBV2
CDR3 protein: ASSESLGLRLGNQPQH; J gene: TRBJ1-5; V gene: TRBV2
CDR3 protein: ASSLSHGGGSPLH; J gene: TRBJ1-6; V gene: TRBV5-1
CDR3 protein: ASSLVVASYNEQF; J gene: TRBJ2-1; V gene: TRBV7-2
CDR3 protein: ASSPYNPGPNTEAF; J gene: TRBJ1-1; V gene: TRBV5-1
CDR3 protein: ASSPKGQGVTMSYNEQF; J gene: TRBJ2-1; V gene: TRBV7-3
CDR3 protein: ASSPEAGSTGYT; J gene: TRBJ1-2; V gene: TRBV5-5
CDR3 protein: ASSFSRTGSTYEQY; J gene: TRBJ2-7; V gene: TRBV28
CDR3 protein: ATGGGGSYGYT; J gene: TRBJ1-2; V gene: TRBV15
CDR3 protein: ASSLYRGDRETQY; J gene: TRBJ2-5; V gene: TRBV27
CDR3 protein: ASSLASGVSTDTQY; J gene: TRBJ2-3; V gene: TRBV6-6
CDR3 protein: ASSLVRGGGNADTQY; J gene: TRBJ2-3; V gene: TRBV7-2
CDR3 protein: ASSKRQGAHKHNEQF; J gene: TRBJ2-1; V gene: TRBV11-2
CDR3 protein: ASSKAGGQETQY; J gene: TRBJ2-5; V gene: TRBV19
CDR3 protein: ASSYSSTGAGNTIY; J gene: TRBJ1-3; V gene: TRBV6-5
CDR3 protein: ASSSGQGYTEAF; J gene: TRBJ1-1; V gene: TRBV6-5
CDR3 protein: ASSFPRDSVQETQY; J gene: TRBJ2-5; V gene: TRBV5-6
CDR3 protein: ASSSISGGAGNEQF; J gene: TRBJ2-1; V gene: TRBV7-2
CDR3 protein: ASSLTRLEDTQY; J gene: TRBJ2-3; V gene: TRBV7-2